This T cell receptor beta chain originates from a study of blood T cell repertoires in COVID-19. Study as a whole: Sites in the United States, Italy and Spain provided acute and convalescent COVID-19 samples.

Deletions cut 7 bases from V and 3 bases from J, with 13 bases between. The CDR3 is made up of 13 amino acids. Germline lookup yields CDR1 SGHAT and CDR2 FQNNGV. Method: immunoSEQ multiplex PCR; TCRdb's copy keeps in-frame clones and lacks some. The table shows approximately 240,000 clones, with roughly 84% occurring only once. The sequencing sample was made of peripheral blood. The receptor comes from a man over 45 who had recovered from COVID-19. The V and J genes are TRBV11-2 and TRBJ2-7, with TRBD1 as a possible D gene (6 bases). CDR3 nucleotides: TGTGCCAGCAAATCGGGGACACACTACGAGCAGTACTTC. Translating it yields CASKSGTHYEQYF.